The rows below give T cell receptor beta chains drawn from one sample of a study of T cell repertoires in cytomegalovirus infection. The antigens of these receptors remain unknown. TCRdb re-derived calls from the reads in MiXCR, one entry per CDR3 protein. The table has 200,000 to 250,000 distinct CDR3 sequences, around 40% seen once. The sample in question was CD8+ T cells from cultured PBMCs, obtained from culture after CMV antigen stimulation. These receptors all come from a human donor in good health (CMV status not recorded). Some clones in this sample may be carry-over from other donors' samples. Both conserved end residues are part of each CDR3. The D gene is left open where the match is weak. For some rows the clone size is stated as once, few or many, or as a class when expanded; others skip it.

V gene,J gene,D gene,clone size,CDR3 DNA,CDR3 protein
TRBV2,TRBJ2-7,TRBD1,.,TGTGCCAGGAGGGGGCCGAACTACGAGCAGTACTTC,CARRGPNYEQYF
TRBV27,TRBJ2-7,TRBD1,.,TGTGCCAGCAGTAACGGGACAGGGAGAACCTACGAGCAGTACTTC,CASSNGTGRTYEQYF
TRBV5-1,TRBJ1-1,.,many,TGCGCCAGCAGCCCTGGGATGAACACTGAAGCTTTCTTT,CASSPGMNTEAFF
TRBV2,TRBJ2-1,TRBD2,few,TGTGCCAGCAGCCTACTAGCGGACCCTAGCAATGAGCAGTTCTTC,CASSLLADPSNEQFF
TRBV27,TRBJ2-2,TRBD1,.,TGTGCCAGCAGTTTATCTTCTGGGACAGGGATATCCGGGGAGCTGTTTTTT,CASSLSSGTGISGELFF
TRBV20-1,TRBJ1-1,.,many,TGCAGTGCTAGAGGGTGGACCGCTGAAGCTTTCTTT,CSARGWTAEAFF
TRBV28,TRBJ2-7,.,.,TGTGCCAGCAGTTTTCGGGAGCAGTACTTC,CASSFREQYF
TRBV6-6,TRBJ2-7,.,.,TGTGCCAGCAGTTACTCGATAGCAGGGTTGTACGTGCAGTACTTC,CASSYSIAGLYVQYF
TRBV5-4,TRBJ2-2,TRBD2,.,TGTGCCAGCAGAAGTGGGACTAGCGGGAGGGCCCTCACCGGGGAGCTGTTTTTT,CASRSGTSGRALTGELFF
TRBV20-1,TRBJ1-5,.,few,TGCAGTGCTAGTGCTGAGGATCAGCCCCAGCATTTT,CSASAEDQPQHF
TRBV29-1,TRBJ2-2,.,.,TGCAGCGTTGAAGCGGTCGGGTCCACCGGGGAGCTGTTTTTT,CSVEAVGSTGELFF
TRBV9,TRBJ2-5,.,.,TGTGCCAGCAGCTTTTACGGGTCCACCGGAGAGACCCAGTACTTC,CASSFYGSTGETQYF
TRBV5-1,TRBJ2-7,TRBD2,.,TGCGCCAGCAGCTTACGAAGCGGGGGAGACGACGAGCAGTACTTC,CASSLRSGGDDEQYF
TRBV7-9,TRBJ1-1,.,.,TGTGCCAGCAGCCCGAAGGGGCGCACTGAAGCTTTCTTT,CASSPKGRTEAFF
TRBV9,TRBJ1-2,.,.,TGTGCCAGCAGCGTAGGTGGGACGAGCTATGGCTACACCTTC,CASSVGGTSYGYTF
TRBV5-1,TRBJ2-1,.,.,TGCGCCAGCAGTTTCCGCCCCCGGGACCTCCGCCTCAATGAGCAGTTCTTC,CASSFRPRDLRLNEQFF
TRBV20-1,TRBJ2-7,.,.,TGCAGTGCTAGAGATCAACTTAGCTCCTACGAGCAGTACTTC,CSARDQLSSYEQYF
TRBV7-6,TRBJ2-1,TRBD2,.,TGTGCCAGCAACCCATATAGCGGGGGGGTAAACAATGAGCAGTTCTTC,CASNPYSGGVNNEQFF
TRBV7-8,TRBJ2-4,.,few,TGTGCCAGCAGCTTAGGGAGGGCACAGGGGAACATTCAGTACTTC,CASSLGRAQGNIQYF
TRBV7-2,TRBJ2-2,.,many,TGTGCCAGCACCCCCGCCCCCAACACCGGGGAGCTGTTTTTT,CASTPAPNTGELFF
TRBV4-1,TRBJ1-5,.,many,TGCGCCAGCAGCCAAGACAGTAGCAATCAGCCCCAGCATTTT,CASSQDSSNQPQHF
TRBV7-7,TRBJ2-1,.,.,TGTGCCAGCAGCGAGACAGTTCGGGGGTACAATGAGCAGTTCTTC,CASSETVRGYNEQFF
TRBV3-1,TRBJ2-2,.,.,TGTGCCAGCAGCACCCCGGGAGTAACGGAGAACACCGGGGAGCTGTTTTTT,CASSTPGVTENTGELFF
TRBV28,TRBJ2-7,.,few,TGTGCCAGCAGTTTCAGGAGGGTAGCCTACGAGCAGTACTTC,CASSFRRVAYEQYF
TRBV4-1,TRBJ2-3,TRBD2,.,TGCGCCAGCAGCCAACTAGCGGGGGGGTCGACAGATACGCAGTATTTT,CASSQLAGGSTDTQYF
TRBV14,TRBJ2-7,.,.,TGTGCCAGCAGTCAAAAGGGGGGTGACGAGCAGTACTTC,CASSQKGGDEQYF
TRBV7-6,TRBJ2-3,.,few,TGTGCCAGCAGCGCGAGGGGGACAGATACGCAGTATTTT,CASSARGTDTQYF
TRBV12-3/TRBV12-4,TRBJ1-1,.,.,TGTGCCAGCAGTTTAAGTTTTATGAACACTGAAGCTTTCTTT,CASSLSFMNTEAFF
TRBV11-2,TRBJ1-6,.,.,TGTGCCAGCAGCTTAGATCGGAGGGGAGCCCATAATTCACCCCTCCACTTT,CASSLDRRGAHNSPLHF
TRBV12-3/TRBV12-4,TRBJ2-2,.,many,TGTGCCAGCAGTCCGCCCGGGGAGCTGTTTTTT,CASSPPGELFF
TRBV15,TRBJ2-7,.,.,TGTGCCACCAGCAGCAGGGCAGTCTACGAGCAGTACTTC,CATSSRAVYEQYF
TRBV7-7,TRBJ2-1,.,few,TGTGCCAGCAGCTTAGGAAGAGGAAGGGGCTTAGGCGAGCAGTTCTTC,CASSLGRGRGLGEQFF
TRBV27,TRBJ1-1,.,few,TGTGCCAGCGGAAGGACAGCACGGACTGAAGCTTTCTTT,CASGRTARTEAFF
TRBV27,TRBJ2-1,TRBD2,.,TGTGCCAGCAGTTGGACTAGCGGTTCATACTACAATGAGCAGTTCTTC,CASSWTSGSYYNEQFF
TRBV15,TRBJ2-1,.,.,TGTGCCACCAGCAGAGTAGTCGCGAGTGGGGTCCGTCGGGGGCAGTTCTTC,CATSRVVASGVRRGQFF
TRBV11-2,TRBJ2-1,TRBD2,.,TGTGCCAGCAGCACCTCGCCTAGCGGGGGGGCAAATGAGCAGTTCTTC,CASSTSPSGGANEQFF
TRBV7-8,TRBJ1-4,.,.,TGTGCCAGCAGGTTAGGGGTCACCCGAGAGGGCCTGTTTTTT,CASRLGVTREGLFF
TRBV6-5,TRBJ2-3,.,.,TGTGCCAGCAGTTACCAGGGTAGCGGTCTCACAGATACGCAGTATTTT,CASSYQGSGLTDTQYF
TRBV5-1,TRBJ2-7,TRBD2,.,TGCGCCAGCAGCTCGGGACTAGCGGGAGCCTCTGCCCACGAGCAGTACTTC,CASSSGLAGASAHEQYF
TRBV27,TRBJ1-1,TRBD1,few,TGTGCCAGCAGTTTCAGGGGGCAAACTGAAGCTTTCTTT,CASSFRGQTEAFF
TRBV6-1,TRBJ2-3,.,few,TGTGCCAGCAGTGAAGCGCTTCATTCCCGACTAGAGGATACGCAGTATTTT,CASSEALHSRLEDTQYF
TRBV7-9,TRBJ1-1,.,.,TGTGCCAGCAGCCCACCGGGGCAGTTGAACACTGAAGCTTTCTTT,CASSPPGQLNTEAFF
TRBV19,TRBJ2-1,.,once,TGTGCCAGTAGTAAGGGACTGGGGAATGAGCAGTTCTTC,CASSKGLGNEQFF
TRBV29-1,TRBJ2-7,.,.,TGCAGCGTCCGGGACTCGAGCTCCTACGAGCAGTACTTC,CSVRDSSSYEQYF
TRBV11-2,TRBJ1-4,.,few,TGTGCCAGCAGCTTAGCCCCCAGGGCAACTAATGAAAAACTGTTTTTT,CASSLAPRATNEKLFF
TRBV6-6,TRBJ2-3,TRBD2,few,TGTGCCAGCAGTTCCAAGCGGGAGGCCGGGGGAGATACGCAGTATTTT,CASSSKREAGGDTQYF
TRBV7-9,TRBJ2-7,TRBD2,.,TGTGCCAGCAGCTTAGTCTCCACTAGCGGGGGCTACGAGCAGTACTTC,CASSLVSTSGGYEQYF
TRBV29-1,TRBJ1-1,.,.,TGCAGCGTCCCCGGGGGGCCGAACACTGAAGCTTTCTTT,CSVPGGPNTEAFF
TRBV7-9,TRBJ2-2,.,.,TGTGCCAGCAGCTTAGGCGTCGAGAACACCGGGGAGCTGTTTTTT,CASSLGVENTGELFF
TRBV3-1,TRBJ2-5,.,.,TGTGCCAGCAGCGAGGGATCCCCTGGCCCAGGAGAGACCCAGTACTTC,CASSEGSPGPGETQYF
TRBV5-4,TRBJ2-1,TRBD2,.,TGTGCCAGCAGCTCCGCGGGACTAGTCATCGAGCAGTTCTTC,CASSSAGLVIEQFF
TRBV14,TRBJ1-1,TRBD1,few,TGTGCCAGCAGCCAAGATTGGACAGGGGGGTTGAACACTGAAGCTTTCTTT,CASSQDWTGGLNTEAFF
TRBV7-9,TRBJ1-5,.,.,TGTGCCAGCATTTCTGGGAATCAGCCCCAGCATTTT,CASISGNQPQHF
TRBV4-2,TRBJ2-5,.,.,TGTGCCAGCAGCCAAGTACTCCGACTAGGGGAGACCCAGTACTTC,CASSQVLRLGETQYF